Listed below are T cell receptor beta chains from one sample, sequenced in a study of response to subunit inactivated influenza vaccine. TCRdb reprocessed the RT-PCR reads with MiXCR, giving one entry per CDR3 protein. This sample yields under 750,000 distinct CDR3 sequences, of which 12% are seen a single time; 10% belongs to the top ten. The sequencing here drew on PBMCs from blood, taken on the day of vaccination. These receptors all come from a man aged 45 to 65 who received an inactivated influenza vaccine. Both conserved end residues are part of each CDR3. A D gene is named only where the DNA matches it firmly. Clone size is stated in some rows and not others, as once, few, many or a class when expanded.

>TRBV25-1|TRBJ2-7|NA|NA
TGTGCCAGCAGTGGGCAGGGGATATTAGTAAAGGAGCAGTACTTC
CASSGQGILVKEQYF
>TRBV5-1|TRBJ2-1|TRBD1|few
TGCGCCAGCAGCACCGGACAGGGGGGTAGGAATGAGCAGTTCTTC
CASSTGQGGRNEQFF
>TRBV4-3|TRBJ2-1|NA|few
TGCGCCAGCAGCCAAGATTACGTTGGGGCAGACTACTACAATGAGCAGTTCTTC
CASSQDYVGADYYNEQFF
>TRBV4-2|TRBJ2-1|TRBD2|few
TGTGCCAGCAGCCAAGGGCTTGGGACTAGCGGAAACAATGAGCAGTTCTTC
CASSQGLGTSGNNEQFF
>TRBV11-2|TRBJ2-1|NA|many
TGTGCCAGCAGCTTAAGCGGCCTCAGCAATGAGCAGTTCTTC
CASSLSGLSNEQFF
>TRBV20-1|TRBJ1-5|TRBD1|few
TGCAGTGCTTTTTCCGTCCGGACAGGAGCTCATAGCAATCAGCCCCAGCATTTT
CSAFSVRTGAHSNQPQHF
>TRBV6-2/TRBV6-3|TRBJ2-4|TRBD2|few
TGTGCCAGCAGGGGACTAGCGGGAGTGAACATTCAGTACTTC
CASRGLAGVNIQYF
>TRBV6-2/TRBV6-3|TRBJ2-3|TRBD2|NA
TGTGCCAGCAGTTACTCGACGGGGGGGCGAAGCACAGATACGCAGTATTTT
CASSYSTGGRSTDTQYF
>TRBV29-1|TRBJ2-2|NA|NA
TGCAGCGTTGAAATGGGTTACACCGGGGAGCTGTTTTTT
CSVEMGYTGELFF
>TRBV20-1|TRBJ2-3|NA|NA
TGCAGTGCTAGGTCCCTAGCGTTGGGAGATACGCAGTATTTT
CSARSLALGDTQYF
>TRBV5-1|TRBJ2-7|NA|NA
TGCGCCAGCAGCCAGGGAGTCAGCGAGCAGTACTTC
CASSQGVSEQYF
>TRBV20-1|TRBJ2-1|TRBD2|few
TGCAGTGCTTATCCCGGATCTAGCGGGGGTAATGAGCAGTTCTTC
CSAYPGSSGGNEQFF
>TRBV2|TRBJ1-5|NA|NA
TGTGCCAGCAAGAGGTACAATCAGCCCCAGCATTTT
CASKRYNQPQHF
>TRBV5-5|TRBJ1-5|NA|many
TGTGCCAGCAGCTTGTATATGGGGGTCGGTCAGCCCCAGCATTTT
CASSLYMGVGQPQHF
>TRBV3-1|TRBJ2-7|NA|NA
TGTGCCAGCAGCCAACTCCCGGGACAATCCTACGAGCAGTACTTC
CASSQLPGQSYEQYF
>TRBV7-6|TRBJ2-1|TRBD1|few
TGTGCCAGCAGCTTAGCCCTAGGGGACAGGGGGCTTTACAATGAGCAGTTCTTC
CASSLALGDRGLYNEQFF
>TRBV7-6|TRBJ1-2|TRBD1|few
TGTGCCAGCAGCTTCTTGAGACGGGACAGCTCCTATGGCTACACCTTC
CASSFLRRDSSYGYTF
>TRBV18|TRBJ2-7|NA|NA
TGTGCCAGCTCACTTCCGGGACTTGGGAGTTACGAGCAGTACTTC
CASSLPGLGSYEQYF
>TRBV5-1|TRBJ1-2|NA|few
TGCGCCAGCAGCTTGGCCGACAGAAACTATGGCTACACCTTC
CASSLADRNYGYTF
>TRBV20-1|TRBJ2-3|TRBD2|NA
TGCAGTGCCCGCCCCCTGAAGCGGGAGATGGGAGATACGCAGTATTTT
CSARPLKREMGDTQYF
>TRBV20-1|TRBJ1-5|NA|NA
TGCAGTGCTAGAAAGACTCCCGATAGCAATCAGCCCCAGCATTTT
CSARKTPDSNQPQHF
>TRBV28|TRBJ1-1|TRBD1|once
TGTGCCAGCGGCACGGGACAGAGGAACACTGAAGCTTTCTTT
CASGTGQRNTEAFF
>TRBV11-1|TRBJ2-3|TRBD2|NA
TGTGCCAGCAGCTTCCGGACTAGCGGGACCGCTAGCACAGATACGCAGTATTTT
CASSFRTSGTASTDTQYF
>TRBV7-9|TRBJ2-5|NA|NA
TGTGCCAGCAGCTTAGTCTCCCCGCAAGAGACCCAGTACTTC
CASSLVSPQETQYF
>TRBV29-1|TRBJ2-3|NA|NA
TGCAGCGTAGAACGGGACAAAACAGATACGCAGTATTTT
CSVERDKTDTQYF
>TRBV6-1|TRBJ2-3|NA|NA
TGTGCCAGCAGGACCGATAAGGGGGGCCTAACAGATACGCAGTATTTT
CASRTDKGGLTDTQYF
>TRBV27|TRBJ2-3|NA|few
TGTGCCAGTGGGACGAGGGGGATCGGTTTCTCAGATACGCAGTATTTT
CASGTRGIGFSDTQYF
>TRBV12-3/TRBV12-4|TRBJ2-3|TRBD2|NA
TGTGCCAGCAGCTACGCCAGCGGGACGTATTTT
CASSYASGTYF
>TRBV7-2|TRBJ2-1|TRBD2|few
TGTGCCAGCAGCTTAGCGGGGGGGTTCTACAATGAGCAGTTCTTC
CASSLAGGFYNEQFF
>TRBV24-1|TRBJ2-1|NA|NA
TGTGCCACCATGGACAGTTACAATGAGCAGTTCTTC
CATMDSYNEQFF
>TRBV5-1|TRBJ2-1|NA|few
TGCGCCAGCAGCCATCAGGGAGGTTCGAGCAATGAGCAGTTCTTC
CASSHQGGSSNEQFF
>TRBV29-1|TRBJ2-7|NA|NA
TGCAGCGCTAAACAGGGCTCAGCCTACGAGCAGTACTTC
CSAKQGSAYEQYF
>TRBV29-1|TRBJ2-5|NA|few
TGCAGCGTTGAGGGCCCGTGGCCATACCCAGAGACCCAGTACTTC
CSVEGPWPYPETQYF
>TRBV7-9|TRBJ2-3|NA|NA
TGTGCCAGCACCTCCTCCGGGACCCCAACCGGAAGGTCGCAGTATTTT
CASTSSGTPTGRSQYF
>TRBV4-1|TRBJ2-4|NA|NA
TGCGCCAGCAGCCAAATCGGGGTAGCCAAAAACATTCAGTACTTC
CASSQIGVAKNIQYF
>TRBV27|TRBJ2-3|TRBD1|NA
TGTGCCAGCAGTCGCCGGACAGGGCTTCCAGATACGCAGTATTTT
CASSRRTGLPDTQYF
>TRBV7-8|TRBJ1-2|NA|NA
TGTGCCAGCAGCTTAGACAGGGTCCCCTATGGCTACACCTTC
CASSLDRVPYGYTF
>TRBV5-1|TRBJ2-1|TRBD1|many
TGCGCCAGCAGCCCGACGACAGGGGGAGGGACACGAGGCGGGAATGAGCAGTTCTTC
CASSPTTGGGTRGGNEQFF
>TRBV12-5|TRBJ2-5|NA|once
TGTGCTAGTGGTTTGGGCCTTAGCGGACAAGAGACCCAGTACTTC
CASGLGLSGQETQYF
>TRBV6-2/TRBV6-3|TRBJ1-5|NA|NA
TGTGCCAGCAGGCCCGGGGGAGTTCGGTCTTTTGGCAATCAGCCCCAGCATTTT
CASRPGGVRSFGNQPQHF
>TRBV18|TRBJ1-2|NA|NA
TGTGCCAGCTCTCCGGACACCCTTGACTATGGCTACACCTTC
CASSPDTLDYGYTF
>TRBV28|TRBJ2-7|NA|many
TGTGCCAGCAGTTTCTCCAGCTCCTACGAGCAGTACTTC
CASSFSSSYEQYF
>TRBV7-8|TRBJ2-3|TRBD1|NA
TGTGCCAGCAGCACCCGGGACAGGGGGCGCCCAGATACGCAGTATTTT
CASSTRDRGRPDTQYF